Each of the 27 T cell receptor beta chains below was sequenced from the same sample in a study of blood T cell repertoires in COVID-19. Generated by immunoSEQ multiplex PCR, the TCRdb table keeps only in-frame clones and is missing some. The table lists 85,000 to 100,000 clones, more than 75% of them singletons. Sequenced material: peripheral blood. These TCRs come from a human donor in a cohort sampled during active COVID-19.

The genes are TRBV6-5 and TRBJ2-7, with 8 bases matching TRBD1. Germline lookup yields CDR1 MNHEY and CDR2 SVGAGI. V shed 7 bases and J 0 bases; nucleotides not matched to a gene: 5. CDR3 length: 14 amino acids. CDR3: CASMKDRVSYEQYF. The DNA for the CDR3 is TGTGCCAGCATGAAGGACAGGGTCTCCTACGAGCAGTACTTC.

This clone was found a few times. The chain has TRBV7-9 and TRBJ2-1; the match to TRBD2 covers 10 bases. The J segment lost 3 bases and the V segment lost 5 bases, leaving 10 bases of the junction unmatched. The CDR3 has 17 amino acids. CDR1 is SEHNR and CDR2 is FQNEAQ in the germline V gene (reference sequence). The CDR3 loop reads CASSPRRPSGSYNEQFF. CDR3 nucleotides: TGTGCCAGCAGCCCCCGTCGGCCTAGCGGGAGCTACAATGAGCAGTTCTTC.

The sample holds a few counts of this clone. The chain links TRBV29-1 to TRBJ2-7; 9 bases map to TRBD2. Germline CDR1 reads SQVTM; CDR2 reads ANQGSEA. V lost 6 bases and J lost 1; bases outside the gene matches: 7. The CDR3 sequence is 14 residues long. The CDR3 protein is CSVFSGSRSYEQYF. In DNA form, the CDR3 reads TGCAGCGTCTTTAGCGGGAGTAGATCCTACGAGCAGTACTTC.

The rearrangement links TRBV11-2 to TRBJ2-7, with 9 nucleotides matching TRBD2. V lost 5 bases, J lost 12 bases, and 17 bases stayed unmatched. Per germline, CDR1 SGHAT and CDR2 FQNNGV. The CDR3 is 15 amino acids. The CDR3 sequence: CASSPNRSGRNLGYF. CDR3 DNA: TGTGCCAGCAGCCCCAACCGTAGCGGGAGAAACCTTGGGTACTTC.

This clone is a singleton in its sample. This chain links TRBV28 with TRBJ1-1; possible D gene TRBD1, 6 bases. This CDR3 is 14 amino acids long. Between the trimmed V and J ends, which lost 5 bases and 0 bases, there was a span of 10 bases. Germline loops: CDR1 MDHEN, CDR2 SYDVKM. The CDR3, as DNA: TGTGCCAGCAGTAGGGGGAGCATGAACACTGAAGCTTTCTTT. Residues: CASSRGSMNTEAFF.

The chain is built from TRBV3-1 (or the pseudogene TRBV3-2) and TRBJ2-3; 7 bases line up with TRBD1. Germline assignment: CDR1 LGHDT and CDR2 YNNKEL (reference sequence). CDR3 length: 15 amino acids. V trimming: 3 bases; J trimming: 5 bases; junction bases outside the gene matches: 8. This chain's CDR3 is CASSQTGLGIDTQYF. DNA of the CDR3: TGTGCCAGCAGCCAGACAGGGTTGGGAATAGATACGCAGTATTTT.

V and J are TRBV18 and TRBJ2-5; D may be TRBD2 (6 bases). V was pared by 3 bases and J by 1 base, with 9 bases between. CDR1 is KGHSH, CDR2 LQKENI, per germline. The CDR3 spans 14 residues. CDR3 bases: TGTGCCAGCTCACCCGCCGGGGGCCAAGAGACCCAGTACTTC. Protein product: CASSPAGGQETQYF.

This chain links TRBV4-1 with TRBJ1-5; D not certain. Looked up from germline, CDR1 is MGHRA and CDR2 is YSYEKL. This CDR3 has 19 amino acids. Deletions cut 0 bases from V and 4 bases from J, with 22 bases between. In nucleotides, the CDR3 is TGCGCCAGCAGCCAAGAAGCCATAGGTAGTGCAGGTGTTAATCAGCCCCAGCATTTT. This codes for CASSQEAIGSAGVNQPQHF.

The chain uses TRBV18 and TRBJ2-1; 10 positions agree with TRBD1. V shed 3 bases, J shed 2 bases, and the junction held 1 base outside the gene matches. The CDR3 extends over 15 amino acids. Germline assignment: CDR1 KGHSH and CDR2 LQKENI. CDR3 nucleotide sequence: TGTGCCAGCTCACCGGGGACAGGGGCCTACAATGAGCAGTTCTTC. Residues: CASSPGTGAYNEQFF. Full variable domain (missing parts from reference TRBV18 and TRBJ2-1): NAGVMQNPRHLVRRRGQEARLRCSPMKGHSHVYWYRQLPEEGLKFMVYLQKENIIDESGMPKERFSAEFPKEGPSILRIQQVVRGDSAAYFCASSPGTGAYNEQFFGPGTRLTVL.

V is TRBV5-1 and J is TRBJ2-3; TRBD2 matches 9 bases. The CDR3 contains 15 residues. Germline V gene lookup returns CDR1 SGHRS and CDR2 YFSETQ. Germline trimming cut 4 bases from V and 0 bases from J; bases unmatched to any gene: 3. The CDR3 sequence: CASSILAGSTDTQYF. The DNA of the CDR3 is TGCGCCAGCAGCATCCTAGCGGGGAGCACAGATACGCAGTATTTT.

Written as DNA, the CDR3 is TGTGCCAGCAGCTTCTTCGGGAGGGGAGGGGCAGATACGCAGTATTTT. This encodes CASSFFGRGGADTQYF. This chain uses TRBV5-4 with TRBJ2-3; TRBD2 matches 8 bases. This CDR3 has 16 residues. The trim removed 2 bases at V and 4 bases at J, leaving 9 bases unmatched. The germline V gene encodes CDR1 SGHNT and CDR2 YYREEE (reference sequence). The full variable domain, completed using reference TRBV5-4 and TRBJ2-3, is ETGVTQSPTHLIKTRGQQVTLRCSSQSGHNTVSWYQQALGQGPQFIFQYYREEENGRGNFPPRFSGLQFPNYSSELNVNALELDDSALYLCASSFFGRGGADTQYFGPGTRLTVL.

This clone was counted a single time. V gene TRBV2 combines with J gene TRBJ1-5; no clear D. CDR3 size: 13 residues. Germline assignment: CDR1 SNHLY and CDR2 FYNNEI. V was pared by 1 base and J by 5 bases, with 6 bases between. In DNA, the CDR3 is TGTGCCAGCAGTGAAGGGAGCTATCAGCCCCAGCATTTT. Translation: CASSEGSYQPQHF.

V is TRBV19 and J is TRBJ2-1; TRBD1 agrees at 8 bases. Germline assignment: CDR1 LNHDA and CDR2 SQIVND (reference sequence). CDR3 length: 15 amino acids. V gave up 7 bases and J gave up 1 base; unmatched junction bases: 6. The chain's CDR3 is CASTTGDASYNEQFF. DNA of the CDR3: TGTGCCAGTACGACAGGGGACGCTTCCTACAATGAGCAGTTCTTC.

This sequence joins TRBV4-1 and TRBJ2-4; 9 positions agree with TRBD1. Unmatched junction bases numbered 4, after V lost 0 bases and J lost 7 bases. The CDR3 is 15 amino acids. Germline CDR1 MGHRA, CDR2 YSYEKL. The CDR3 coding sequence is TGCGCCAGCAGCCAAGATCCGGGACAGGGTAACATTCAGTACTTC. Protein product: CASSQDPGQGNIQYF.

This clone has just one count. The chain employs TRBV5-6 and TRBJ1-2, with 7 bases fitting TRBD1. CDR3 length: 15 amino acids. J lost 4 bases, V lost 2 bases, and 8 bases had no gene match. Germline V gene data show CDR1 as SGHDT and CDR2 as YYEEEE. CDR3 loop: CASSLGRGFSYGYTF. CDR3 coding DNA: TGTGCCAGCAGCTTAGGCAGGGGGTTTAGCTATGGCTACACCTTC. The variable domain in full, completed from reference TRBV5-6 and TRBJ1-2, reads DAGVTQSPTHLIKTRGQQVTLRCSPKSGHDTVSWYQQALGQGPQFIFQYYEEEERQRGNFPDRFSGHQFPNYSSELNVNALLLGDSALYLCASSLGRGFSYGYTFGSGTRLTVV.

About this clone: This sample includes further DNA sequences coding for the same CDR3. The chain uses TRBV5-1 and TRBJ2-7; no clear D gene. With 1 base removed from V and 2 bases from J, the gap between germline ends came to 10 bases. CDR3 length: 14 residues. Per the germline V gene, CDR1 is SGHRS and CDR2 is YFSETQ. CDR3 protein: CASSLSPPAYEQYF. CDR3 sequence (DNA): TGCGCCAGCAGCTTGAGCCCCCCCGCCTACGAGCAGTACTTC.

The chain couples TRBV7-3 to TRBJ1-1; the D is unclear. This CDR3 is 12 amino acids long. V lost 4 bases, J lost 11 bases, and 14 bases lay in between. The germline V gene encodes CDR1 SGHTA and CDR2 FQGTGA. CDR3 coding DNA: TGTGCCAGCAGCTCCCCCTGGACTGGGGCTTTCTTT. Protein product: CASSSPWTGAFF.

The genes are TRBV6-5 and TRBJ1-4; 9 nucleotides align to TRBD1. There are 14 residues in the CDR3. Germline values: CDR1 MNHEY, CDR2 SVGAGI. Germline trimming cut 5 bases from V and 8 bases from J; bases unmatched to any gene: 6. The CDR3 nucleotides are TGTGCCAGCAGTCTCCGGGACAGGGAGGAAAAACTGTTTTTT. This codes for CASSLRDREEKLFF.

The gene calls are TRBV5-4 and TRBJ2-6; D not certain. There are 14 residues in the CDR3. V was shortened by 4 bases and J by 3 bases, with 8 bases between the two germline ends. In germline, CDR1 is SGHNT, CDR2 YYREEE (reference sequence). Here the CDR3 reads CASSLDFGANVLTF. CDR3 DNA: TGTGCCAGCAGCCTCGACTTTGGGGCCAACGTCCTGACTTTC.

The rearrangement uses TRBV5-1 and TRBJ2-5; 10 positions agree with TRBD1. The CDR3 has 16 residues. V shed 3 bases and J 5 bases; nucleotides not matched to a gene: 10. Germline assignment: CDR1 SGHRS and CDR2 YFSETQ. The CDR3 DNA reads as TGCGCCAGCAGCTCGGAGGGACAGGGGATGGGGGAGACCCAGTACTTC. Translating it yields CASSSEGQGMGETQYF.

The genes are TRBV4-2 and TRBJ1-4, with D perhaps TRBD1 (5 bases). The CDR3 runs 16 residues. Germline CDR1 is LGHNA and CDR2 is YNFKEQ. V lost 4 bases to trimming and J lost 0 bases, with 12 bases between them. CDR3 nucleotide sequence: TGTGCCAGCAGCCGACAGCCTCCGGCAACTAATGAAAAACTGTTTTTT. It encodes CASSRQPPATNEKLFF.

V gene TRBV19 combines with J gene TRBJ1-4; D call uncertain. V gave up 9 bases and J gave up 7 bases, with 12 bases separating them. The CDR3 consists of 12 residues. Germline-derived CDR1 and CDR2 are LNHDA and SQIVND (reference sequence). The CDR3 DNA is TGTGCCAGCCTAAGCGCTGGTGAAAAACTGTTTTTT. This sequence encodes CASLSAGEKLFF.

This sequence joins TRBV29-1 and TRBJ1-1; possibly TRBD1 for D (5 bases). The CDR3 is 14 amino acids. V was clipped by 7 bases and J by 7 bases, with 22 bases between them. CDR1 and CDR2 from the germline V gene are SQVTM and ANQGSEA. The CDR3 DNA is TGCAGCGCCCAGAGGGCGGGGGACTGGGGTGAAGCTTTCTTT. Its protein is CSAQRAGDWGEAFF.

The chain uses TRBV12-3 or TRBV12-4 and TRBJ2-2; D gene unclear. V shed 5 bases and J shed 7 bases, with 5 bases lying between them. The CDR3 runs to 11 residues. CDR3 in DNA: TGTGCCAGCAGTCTTTACGGGGAGCTGTTTTTT. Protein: CASSLYGELFF.

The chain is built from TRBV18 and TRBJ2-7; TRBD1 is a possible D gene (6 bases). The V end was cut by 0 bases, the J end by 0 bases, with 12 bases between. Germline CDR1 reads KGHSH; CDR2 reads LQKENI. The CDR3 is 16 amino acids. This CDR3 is CASSPPDRTSSYEQYF. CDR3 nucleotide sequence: TGTGCCAGCTCACCACCGGACAGAACAAGCTCCTACGAGCAGTACTTC.

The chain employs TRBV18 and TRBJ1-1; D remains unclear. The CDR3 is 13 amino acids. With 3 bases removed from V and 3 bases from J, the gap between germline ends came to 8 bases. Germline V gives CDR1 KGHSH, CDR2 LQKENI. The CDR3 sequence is CASSPRADTEAFF. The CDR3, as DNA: TGTGCCAGCTCACCCCGCGCGGACACTGAAGCTTTCTTT.

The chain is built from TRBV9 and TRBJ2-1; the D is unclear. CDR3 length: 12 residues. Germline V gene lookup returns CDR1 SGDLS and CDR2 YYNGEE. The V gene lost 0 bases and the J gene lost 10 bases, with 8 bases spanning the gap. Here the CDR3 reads CASSVDGWEQFF. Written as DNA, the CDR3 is TGTGCCAGCAGCGTAGACGGTTGGGAGCAGTTCTTC.